These T cell receptor beta chains were read from a single sample in a study of response to subunit inactivated influenza vaccine. MiXCR, run by TCRdb on the RT-PCR reads, gives a single entry per CDR3 protein. The sample lists about 570,000 distinct CDR3 sequences; about 11% were seen once. This sample also belongs to another study, concerning T cells expressing NK-cell markers.

The specimen comprised PBMCs from blood, sampled on the day of vaccination. The receptors shown here come from a man aged 50 to 60 who received an inactivated influenza vaccine. Each CDR3 is given with its conserved first and last residue. D genes are given only for firm matches. Clone sizes are given selectively: once, few, many, or a class where the clone is expanded.

>TRBV9|TRBD2|TRBJ2-1|-
TGTGCCAGCAGCGTAGATTTGCGGGAGGATCGGTACAATGAGCAGTTCTTC
CASSVDLREDRYNEQFF
>TRBV2|TRBD2|TRBJ2-7|many
TGTGCCAGCAGTGAAGCCGGACTAGCGGGAGAAAGGTACGAGCAGTACTTC
CASSEAGLAGERYEQYF
>TRBV29-1|-|TRBJ2-3|few
TGCAGCGTTGAAGGGGGTGGAGGGCCTTATACGCAGTATTTT
CSVEGGGGPYTQYF
>TRBV3-1|-|TRBJ1-2|-
TGTGCCAGCAGCCAAGTCCTCGGTGGAGGCTACACCTTC
CASSQVLGGGYTF
>TRBV20-1|TRBD1|TRBJ1-3|many
TGCAGTGCTACCCAGGGGGGGGGCTCTGGAAACACCATATATTTT
CSATQGGGSGNTIYF
>TRBV7-9|-|TRBJ1-2|few
TGTGCCAGCAGCTTAGGGCAGATGTATGGCTACACCTTC
CASSLGQMYGYTF
>TRBV6-5|-|TRBJ2-6|-
TGTGCCAGCAGTTACCTGCTTAAGGCGGGGGCGGCCGGGGCCAACGTCCTGACTTTC
CASSYLLKAGAAGANVLTF
>TRBV28|-|TRBJ2-7|few
TGTGCCAGCAACCCAAACCTCAGACTAGTCAACGAGCAGTACTTC
CASNPNLRLVNEQYF
>TRBV3-1|-|TRBJ2-7|few
TGTGCCAGCAGACCTACACAGGGAGTTTCGTCCTCCTACGAGCAGTACTTC
CASRPTQGVSSSYEQYF
>TRBV15|-|TRBJ2-5|few
TGTGCCACCAGCAGGAACGGGGAGACCCAGTACTTC
CATSRNGETQYF
>TRBV7-9|TRBD1|TRBJ2-2|few
TGTGCCAGCAGCTTAGCCAGACAGGGGATCACCGGGGAGCTGTTTTTT
CASSLARQGITGELFF
>TRBV20-1|-|TRBJ2-5|-
TGCAGTGCTAGGGTCTCGGCTGAGACCCAGTACTTC
CSARVSAETQYF
>TRBV2|-|TRBJ1-1|many
TGTGCCAGCAGTCAAGGCGAGAACACTGAAGCTTTCTTT
CASSQGENTEAFF
>TRBV7-9|-|TRBJ2-2|few
TGTGCCAGCAGCATAGCCGGGCCCTTAGCCAACACCGGGGAGCTGTTTTTT
CASSIAGPLANTGELFF
>TRBV12-3/TRBV12-4|-|TRBJ2-3|-
TGTGCCAGCAGTTTGGGCAGGGGAAATACGCAGTATTTT
CASSLGRGNTQYF
>TRBV28|-|TRBJ1-5|-
TGTGCCAGCAGTGATCCTCAGGGGTTCAATCAGCCCCAGCATTTT
CASSDPQGFNQPQHF
>TRBV28|TRBD1|TRBJ1-2|-
TGTGCCAGCAGCCGGCCGGGGACAGGCGATTTCTATGGCTACACCTTC
CASSRPGTGDFYGYTF
>TRBV6-5|-|TRBJ1-1|few
TGTGCCAGCAGCTACGGGAGTTGGGCTGAAGCTTTCTTT
CASSYGSWAEAFF
>TRBV28|TRBD1|TRBJ2-1|few
TGTGCCAGCAGCACTCCGGGACAGACCTACAATGAGCAGTTCTTC
CASSTPGQTYNEQFF
>TRBV28|-|TRBJ1-5|few
TGTGCCAGCAGTTTAATCAATCAGCCCCAGCATTTT
CASSLINQPQHF
>TRBV7-2|TRBD2|TRBJ2-5|few
TGTGCCAGCAGCTTAGCCGGACTAGCGGGACGGGGGGAGACCCAGTACTTC
CASSLAGLAGRGETQYF
>TRBV11-1|TRBD2|TRBJ2-1|few
TGTGCCAGCAGCTCCGGACTAGCGGGAGGGAAAACCTACAATGAGCAGTTCTTC
CASSSGLAGGKTYNEQFF
>TRBV28|TRBD2|TRBJ2-3|few
TGTGCCAGCAGTATGCTAGCGGTAGGCACAGATACGCAGTATTTT
CASSMLAVGTDTQYF
>TRBV11-2|-|TRBJ1-6|-
TGTGCCAGCAGCTTACAGGAGGCTTATAATTCACCCCTCCACTTT
CASSLQEAYNSPLHF
>TRBV9|-|TRBJ2-7|-
TGTGCCAGCAGCCCTAGCGCGAACTCCTACGAGCAGTACTTC
CASSPSANSYEQYF
>TRBV5-6|TRBD1|TRBJ2-1|few
TGTGCCAGCAGCCCAGGGACAGCATTTAATGAGCAGTTCTTC
CASSPGTAFNEQFF
>TRBV14|TRBD1|TRBJ2-4|many
TGTGCCAGCAGCCAAGTCCACGGGACAGAAAACATTCAGTACTTC
CASSQVHGTENIQYF
>TRBV9|-|TRBJ2-1|many
TGTGCCAGCAGCGTAGGACTGACCGGAAGCTCCTACAATGAGCAGTTCTTC
CASSVGLTGSSYNEQFF
>TRBV12-3/TRBV12-4|-|TRBJ2-1|few
TGTGCCAGTACGACTCGCAAGTGGGATGAGCAGTTCTTC
CASTTRKWDEQFF
>TRBV9|-|TRBJ2-5|few
TGTGCCAGCAGCGTAGGAGGGGGAGAGACCCAGTACTTC
CASSVGGGETQYF
>TRBV6-6|-|TRBJ1-2|few
TGTGCCAGCCTAGGAGGGGGCTATGGCTACACCTTC
CASLGGGYGYTF
>TRBV4-3|TRBD1|TRBJ2-7|few
TGCGCCAGCAGCCAACAGTTCCTGGGACAGCCTACGGAGCAGTACTTC
CASSQQFLGQPTEQYF
>TRBV2|-|TRBJ2-7|few
TGTGCCAGCAGTGCCGCACTCCTCGGGGGCTACGAGCAGTACTTC
CASSAALLGGYEQYF
>TRBV4-3|-|TRBJ2-3|-
TGCGCCAGCAGCCAAGTCCCGCGGGGCATCACAGATACGCAGTATTTT
CASSQVPRGITDTQYF
>TRBV27|-|TRBJ2-1|many
TGTGCCAGCAGTTTATCGTTCTACAATGAGCAGTTCTTC
CASSLSFYNEQFF
>TRBV7-9|TRBD2|TRBJ2-2|few
TGTGCCAGCAGCGCCCCAAATAGCGGGATGTCGACCGGGGAGCTGTTTTTT
CASSAPNSGMSTGELFF
>TRBV5-1|-|TRBJ2-5|-
TGCGCCAGCAGCTTGCTTACGGGGGCCCAAGAGACCCAGTACTTC
CASSLLTGAQETQYF
>TRBV5-1|-|TRBJ2-3|many
TGCGCCAGCCATTGGGGGCAGGAGTCAGATACGCAGTATTTT
CASHWGQESDTQYF
>TRBV28|TRBD2|TRBJ2-4|-
TGTGCCAGCAATGGGGGGGGGGACATTCAGTACTTC
CASNGGGDIQYF
>TRBV29-1|TRBD2|TRBJ2-1|-
TGCAGCGTTCCGACTAGCGGGAGGGGATTGAGCTCCTACAATGAGCAGTTCTTC
CSVPTSGRGLSSYNEQFF
>TRBV20-1|TRBD1|TRBJ2-7|-
TGCAGTGCTATGACAGGGGGCGTATCAGAGCAGTACTTC
CSAMTGGVSEQYF
>TRBV28|-|TRBJ2-3|-
TGTGCCAGCAGTACAACAGGGGAGGGCACAGATACGCAGTATTTT
CASSTTGEGTDTQYF
>TRBV9|-|TRBJ2-7|-
TGTGCCAGCAGCGTAGGGGTCGGGGGCCGGGTCGGCTACGAGCAGTACTTC
CASSVGVGGRVGYEQYF
>TRBV20-1|-|TRBJ2-7|few
TGCAGTGCTGAAAGGGGTTACGAGCAGTACTTC
CSAERGYEQYF
>TRBV7-2|-|TRBJ2-5|-
TGTGCCAGCAGCCTCGGGGACACCTACCAAGAGACCCAGTACTTC
CASSLGDTYQETQYF
>TRBV14|TRBD2|TRBJ2-2|-
TGTGCCAGCAGCCAAGATCTTGAGCGGGAGGGTTCCCCCGGGGAGCTGTTTTTT
CASSQDLEREGSPGELFF
>TRBV12-3/TRBV12-4|-|TRBJ1-5|-
TGTGCCAGCACCAAGACGGCGGATGGGCCCCAGCATTTT
CASTKTADGPQHF
>TRBV20-1|TRBD2|TRBJ2-5|many
TGCAGTGGGGGACTATCCCAAGAGACCCAGTACTTC
CSGGLSQETQYF
>TRBV12-3/TRBV12-4|TRBD2|TRBJ2-3|-
TGTGCCAGCAGTAAGCGGGAGGCCACAGATACGCAGTATTTT
CASSKREATDTQYF
>TRBV6-5|-|TRBJ2-7|-
TGTGCCAGCAGTTACTCGGTCAGCCTATCCTACGAGCAGTACTTC
CASSYSVSLSYEQYF
>TRBV30|TRBD2|TRBJ2-3|few
TGTGCCTGGGACTCGGGGGGGACCACAGATACGCAGTATTTT
CAWDSGGTTDTQYF
>TRBV18|-|TRBJ1-5|few
TGTGCCAGCTCACCAGGGGACGATCGCAATCAGCCCCAGCATTTT
CASSPGDDRNQPQHF
>TRBV20-1|TRBD1|TRBJ1-4|-
TGCAGTGCTAGAGAGGGAGGGCAGGGGGCTAATGAAAAACTGTTTTTT
CSAREGGQGANEKLFF
>TRBV18|-|TRBJ2-1|-
TGTGCCAGCTCACCACCTACCCCGACAGGGAGGAATGAGCAGTTCTTC
CASSPPTPTGRNEQFF
>TRBV19|TRBD2|TRBJ2-2|-
TGTGCCAGTAACGACCTATTAGCGGGACTCACCGGGGAGCTGTTTTTT
CASNDLLAGLTGELFF
>TRBV19|-|TRBJ1-1|-
TGTGCCAGTAGTATAGCGGGGCTTTTAACAAGGAACACTGAAGCTTTCTTT
CASSIAGLLTRNTEAFF
>TRBV29-1|-|TRBJ2-7|few
TGCAGCGTTGAAGACGGGACAAACTACGAGCAGTACTTC
CSVEDGTNYEQYF
>TRBV4-2|-|TRBJ2-7|-
TGTGCCAGCAGCCAAGCGTCAGCAGGGGCCTTTTCCGAGCAGTACTTC
CASSQASAGAFSEQYF